The 20 T cell receptor beta chains reported below all come from one sample, sequenced in a study of Graves' ophthalmopathy and Graves' hyperthyroidism. Using RNA transcripts, the TCR beta CDR3 regions were amplified. The first-round RT-PCR employed HTBI primers together with the Qiagen OneStep RT-PCR kit. A multiplex PCR was then performed as the second round. One entry per CDR3 protein results from TCRdb running MiXCR on the multiplex PCR reads. Counted here are about 620,000 distinct CDR3 sequences, about 24% occurring once; the ten biggest clones make up approximately 7.7%. The material sequenced was peripheral blood. The receptor set was obtained from a young woman with stable Graves' hyperthyroidism. Some clones in this sample may be carry-over from other donors' samples.

This clonotype was recorded many times. The V gene is TRBV6-2 or TRBV6-3, the J gene TRBJ2-5, with D unresolved. V was cut by 0 bases and J by 7 bases, with 18 bases left in between. The germline gives CDR1 MNHEY, CDR2 SVGEGT. This CDR3 is built from 16 residues. The CDR3 here is CASSYSGLAGSATQYF. Here the CDR3 DNA reads TGTGCCAGCAGTTACTCGGGTTTAGCCGGCTCGGCGACCCAGTACTTC.

The chain joins TRBV4-1 to TRBJ1-1; 8 nucleotides match TRBD1. Germline CDR1 is MGHRA and CDR2 is YSYEKL. This CDR3 contains 15 residues. V trimming: 3 bases; J trimming: 6 bases; junction bases outside the gene matches: 9. The CDR3 DNA sequence: TGCGCCAGCAGCCAGTCCAGGACAGGGAGAGCTGAAGCTTTCTTT. Encoded protein: CASSQSRTGRAEAFF.

The CDR3 sequence is CSARGQGAHGYTF. CDR3 sequence (DNA): TGCAGTGCCCGTGGACAGGGGGCACATGGCTACACCTTC. This sequence joins TRBV20-1 and TRBJ1-2, with 11 bases that match TRBD1. V lost 6 bases, J lost 6 bases, and 6 bases stayed unmatched. The CDR3 length is 13 residues. Germline V lookup: CDR1 DFQATT, CDR2 SNEGSKA (reference sequence).

Details on this clonotype: This may arise from a read error, as a much more abundant clone is one base away. The chain uses TRBV27 and TRBJ1-1; D is undetermined. The V gene lost 4 bases and the J gene lost 6 bases, with 15 bases spanning the gap. This CDR3 comprises 14 residues. Germline CDR1 is MNHEY and CDR2 is SMNVEV (reference sequence). CDR3 loop: CASSSNMGSAEAFF. Written as DNA, the CDR3 is TGTGCCAGCAGTTCTAACATGGGGTCCGCTGAAGCTTTCTTT.

The gene calls are TRBV6-1 and TRBJ1-5; TRBD1 agrees at 12 bases. Per germline, CDR1 MNHNS and CDR2 SASEGT. This CDR3 region has 14 residues. V gave up 7 bases and J gave up 7 bases; unmatched junction bases: 5. The CDR3 DNA follows: TGTGCCAGCATGGGACAGGGGGCAGGGCAGCCCCAGCATTTT. Translating it yields CASMGQGAGQPQHF.

This clonotype turned up a few times. This chain connects TRBV12-3 or TRBV12-4 to TRBJ2-7; tentative D call: TRBD2 (6 bases). The CDR3 extends over 15 amino acids. V was shortened by 5 bases and J by 3 bases, with 17 bases between the two germline ends. CDR3 residues: CASSLGDSTNYEQYF. The CDR3 DNA is TGTGCCAGCAGTCTAGGGGACTCCACCAACTACGAGCAGTACTTC.

This clonotype turned up a few times. The V call is TRBV18, the J call TRBJ1-3; D is possibly TRBD1 (5 bases). The germline gives CDR1 KGHSH, CDR2 LQKENI. Trimming shortened V by 3 bases and J by 4 bases, and 13 bases separated the two germline ends. The CDR3 spans 15 residues. The CDR3 loop is CASSPTDTGGNTIYF. The CDR3 bases are TGTGCCAGCTCACCGACAGATACGGGAGGAAACACCATATATTTT.

This clonotype has ten or more counts. This chain joins TRBV9 and TRBJ1-1; D unresolved. CDR3 length: 14 residues. V shed 3 bases and J shed 0 bases, with 9 bases lying between them. The V gene's germline CDR1 is SGDLS and CDR2 YYNGEE. This chain's CDR3 is CASSAQSLNTEAFF. The CDR3 nucleotides read TGTGCCAGCAGCGCACAGAGCCTGAACACTGAAGCTTTCTTT.

The chain couples TRBV4-2 to TRBJ1-3; D remains ambiguous. Germline assignment: CDR1 LGHNA and CDR2 YNFKEQ. The length of the CDR3 is 15 residues. The V end was cut by 0 bases, the J end by 0 bases, with 6 bases between. The CDR3 is CASSQDALSGNTIYF. CDR3 nucleotide sequence: TGTGCCAGCAGCCAAGATGCACTCTCTGGAAACACCATATATTTT.

In this sample, this clonotype turned up a few times. The V gene is TRBV4-2, the J gene TRBJ2-7, with TRBD1 matching over 9 bases. Trimming removed 4 bases from V and 6 bases from J; junction bases left unmatched: 10. Germline V CDR1 and CDR2: LGHNA, YNFKEQ. This CDR3 is 15 amino acids long. CDR3 nucleotide sequence: TGTGCCAGCAGCCTTTACAGGGGGCAGGCGTTCGAGCAGTACTTC. Translation: CASSLYRGQAFEQYF.

In its sample, this clonotype was seen a few times. V is TRBV11-1 and J is TRBJ2-2, with TRBD2 matching 11 bases. The CDR3 is made up of 18 amino acids. Germline trimming cut 5 bases from V and 7 bases from J; bases unmatched to any gene: 15. Germline lookup yields CDR1 SGHAT and CDR2 FQDESV (reference sequence). The CDR3 loop is CASSPSGLLAGVGGELFF. CDR3 DNA sequence: TGTGCCAGCAGCCCAAGTGGGTTACTAGCGGGAGTCGGCGGGGAGCTGTTTTTT.

This clonotype was observed many times. The chain employs TRBV10-3 and TRBJ2-7; 11 nucleotides align to TRBD2. CDR3 size: 18 residues. J gave up 0 bases and V 6 bases, and 13 bases lay outside the gene matches. In germline, CDR1 is ENHRY, CDR2 SYGVKD. CDR3 nucleotide sequence: TGTGCCATCAGCGATACTGGACTAGCGGGCGGCCTCTCCTACGAGCAGTACTTC. Translation: CAISDTGLAGGLSYEQYF.

At least ten counts were recorded for this clonotype. The chain couples TRBV10-3 to TRBJ2-7; no reliable D call. In germline, CDR1 is ENHRY, CDR2 SYGVKD. This CDR3 contains 12 residues. V gave up 2 bases and J gave up 7 bases, with 9 bases separating them. CDR3 amino acids: CAISEASGEQYF. The DNA of the CDR3 is TGTGCCATCAGTGAGGCGTCTGGAGAGCAGTACTTC.

The V call is TRBV12-3 or TRBV12-4, the J call TRBJ1-1, with D tentatively TRBD1 (5 bases). CDR3 length: 13 residues. Trimming took 10 bases from V and 1 from J, leaving 13 bases between them. CDR3 protein: CATPGPTNTEAFF. The CDR3, as DNA: TGTGCCACTCCGGGACCGACGAACACTGAAGCTTTCTTT.

This clonotype was observed at least ten times. The rearrangement joins TRBV19 to TRBJ1-1; no firm D call. Trimming left V 0 bases short and J 10 bases short, with 18 bases between. Germline V gene lookup returns CDR1 LNHDA and CDR2 SQIVND (reference sequence). The CDR3 spans 15 residues. The CDR3 protein is CASSIDRTARVGAFF. As DNA, the CDR3 is TGTGCCAGTAGTATAGACCGGACGGCAAGGGTGGGAGCTTTCTTT.

This chain links TRBV12-3 or TRBV12-4 with TRBJ1-3; D possibly corresponds to TRBD1 (5 bases). This CDR3 has 14 residues. The ends were cut back, 6 bases at V and 4 bases at J, with 13 bases in the middle. The CDR3 protein is CASRVGTEGNTIYF. DNA of the CDR3: TGTGCCAGCAGAGTCGGGACGGAAGGAAACACCATATATTTT.

This clonotype was observed at least ten times. The genes are TRBV7-8 and TRBJ2-6; TRBD1 matches 9 bases. The germline gives CDR1 SGHVS, CDR2 FQNEAQ. The CDR3 runs 17 residues. After removal of 5 bases from V and 0 bases from J, the junction contained 5 bases not matched to a gene. CDR3 coding DNA: TGTGCCAGCAGCCCGGGACAGGGTCGCTCTGGGGCCAACGTCCTGACTTTC. This codes for CASSPGQGRSGANVLTF.

In its sample, this clonotype was seen a few times. The chain has TRBV5-1 and TRBJ2-5; either TRBD1 or TRBD2 may fit D (5 bases each). From germline, CDR1 is SGHRS and CDR2 YFSETQ. Trimming took 3 bases from V and 5 from J, leaving 11 bases between them. The CDR3 runs 13 residues. In DNA form, the CDR3 reads TGCGCCAGCAGCTGGGACGGTGGGGAGACCCAGTACTTC. This sequence encodes CASSWDGGETQYF.

This clonotype has at least ten counts. For the CDR3, the DNA is TGTGCCAGCAGCCCGACAGGGGTATTGAATTCACCCCTCCACTTT. Translated, it gives CASSPTGVLNSPLHF. The rearrangement uses TRBV28 and TRBJ1-6; 8 bases map to TRBD1. Germline lookup yields CDR1 MDHEN and CDR2 SYDVKM. The CDR3 sequence is 15 residues long. J was trimmed by 7 bases and V by 6 bases; bases with no gene match: 8.

This clonotype was counted at least ten times. The chain employs TRBV7-6 and TRBJ2-7, with D perhaps TRBD2 (5 bases). The V gene's germline CDR1 is SGHVS and CDR2 FNYEAQ. V was trimmed by 2 bases and J by 3 bases, leaving 8 bases between them. This CDR3 is built from 13 residues. CDR3 in amino acids: CASSLFGDYEQYF. CDR3 coding DNA: TGTGCCAGCAGCTTATTCGGGGACTACGAGCAGTACTTC.